A single sample is the source of the 27 T cell receptor beta chains below, sequenced in a study of T cells in women clearing cervical HPV infection. Sequencing used immunoSEQ multiplex PCR; TCRdb keeps in-frame clones, though not all of them. The record lists tens of thousands of clones, of which the ten most abundant hold around 7%. The sequenced sample was blood buffy coat. All receptors come from a woman between 18 and 70 years old with a cervical HPV16 infection that either progressed to CIN3+ or cleared (not recorded which).

About this clone itself: Coverage ceases 3 residues before the CDR3 finishes, and the germline J gene fills in the end. This chain joins TRBV11-2 and TRBJ2-7; TRBD2 might be the D (6 bases). The V gene lost 3 bases and the J gene lost 6 bases, with 15 bases spanning the gap. The CDR3 covers 14 residues. CDR1 and CDR2 from the germline V gene are SGHAT and FQNNGV. The CDR3 spells CASSLRLDYSEQYF. The DNA read from the CDR3 is TGTGCCAGCAGCTTGCGCCTGGACTATAGCGAG.

A note on this clone: The read ends 3 residues early relative to the CDR3; the germline J gene fills the gap. The chain recombines TRBV5-1 with TRBJ1-2; perhaps TRBD1 as D (5 bases). Trimming took off 0 bases at V and 6 bases at J, with 9 bases between the two ends. Germline V gene sequence: CDR1 SGHRS, CDR2 YFSETQ. There are 13 residues in the CDR3. CDR3 sequence reads: CASSLAAGNGYTF. CDR3 bases read: TGCGCCAGCAGCTTGGCCGCAGGGAATGGC.

Comment on this clone: The read gets to within 3 residues of the CDR3 end, and the germline J gene fills in the rest. The chain recombines TRBV7-3 with TRBJ2-7, with 10 bases fitting TRBD2. The CDR3 contains 14 residues. Germline CDR1 SGHTA, CDR2 FQGTGA. Losses at the gene ends were 5 bases for V and 2 bases for J; bases not matched to a gene: 3. CDR3 bases read: TGTGCCAGCAGCCCTAGCGGGGGTACCTACGAG. It is translated as CASSPSGGTYE. The full CDR3 protein reads CASSPSGGTYEQYF.

About this clone: The read comes to an end 3 residues before the CDR3 does, leaving the germline J gene to fill in the end. This chain links TRBV20-1 with TRBJ2-1, with 8 bases lining up with TRBD2. V was clipped by 3 bases and J by 2 bases; unmatched bases: 6. CDR1 and CDR2 from the germline V gene are DFQATT and SNEGSKA (reference sequence). The CDR3 extends over 15 amino acids. The DNA read from the CDR3 is TGCAGTGCTAGGGACCGGGGGGGGACCTACAATGAG. Its translation: CSARDRGGTYNE. The full CDR3 protein reads CSARDRGGTYNEQFF.

For this clone: Read data end 3 residues before the CDR3 end; the end is taken from the germline J gene. The chain has TRBV20-1 and TRBJ1-5; 8 nucleotides agree with TRBD1. Germline loops: CDR1 DFQATT, CDR2 SNEGSKA (reference sequence). The J segment lost 7 bases and the V segment lost 6 bases, leaving 5 bases of the junction unmatched. This CDR3 comprises 12 residues. The CDR3 sequence: CSATDREQPQHF. Incomplete CDR3 DNA: TGCAGTGCCACGGACAGGGAACAGCCC.

This clone is identified as medium-sized from frequency. The read terminates 3 residues before the CDR3 end, so the remaining end is supplied by the germline J gene. The chain links TRBV6-2 or TRBV6-3 to TRBJ2-5; TRBD1 matches 10 bases. The germline V gene has CDR1 MNHEY and CDR2 SVGEGT. Trimming removed 3 bases from V and 4 bases from J; junction bases left unmatched: 5. This CDR3 region has 15 residues. Partial CDR3 DNA: TGTGCCAGCAGTTATCAATGGACAGGGGGAGAGACC. This gives the protein CASSYQWTGGET. The full CDR3 protein reads CASSYQWTGGETQYF.

Turning to this clone: Read data end 3 residues before the CDR3 end; the end is taken from the germline J gene. The chain combines TRBV14 with TRBJ2-3, with 9 bases matching TRBD1. After removal of 6 bases from V and 2 bases from J, the junction contained 6 bases not matched to a gene. Germline V gene data show CDR1 as SGHDN and CDR2 as FVKESK. This CDR3 has 15 amino acids. The CDR3 loop is CASRSGTGPTDTQYF. CDR3 DNA, as far as it was read: TGTGCCAGCAGGTCCGGGACAGGGCCCACAGATACG.

A note on this clone: The read ends 3 residues before the CDR3 terminus; that terminus is restored from the germline J gene. The V gene is TRBV2, the J gene TRBJ2-2; 8 positions match TRBD2. After removal of 4 bases from V and 4 bases from J, the junction contained 11 bases not matched to a gene. CDR3 length: 17 residues. Germline values: CDR1 SNHLY, CDR2 FYNNEI. CDR3 amino acids: CASSARGGQVFTGELFF. CDR3 DNA, as far as it was read: TGTGCCAGCAGTGCTCGGGGGGGGCAGGTGTTCACCGGGGAG.

Note on this clone: The read falls 3 residues short of the CDR3 end, and the missing part is taken from the germline J gene. The rearrangement uses TRBV20-1 and TRBJ2-3; D possibly corresponds to TRBD2 (6 bases). The CDR3 spans 14 residues. Germline CDR1 is DFQATT and CDR2 is SNEGSKA (reference sequence). V lost 2 bases to trimming and J lost 3 bases, with 12 bases between them. CDR3 protein: CSARTSRGTDTQYF. The part of the CDR3 DNA that was read is TGCAGTGCTAGAACCTCCCGGGGGACAGATACG.

Note on this clone: The read falls 3 residues short of the CDR3 end, and the missing part is taken from the germline J gene. The rearrangement uses TRBV2 and TRBJ2-5; TRBD2 agrees at 11 bases. The length of the CDR3 is 17 residues. The J segment lost 1 base and the V segment lost 3 bases, leaving 7 bases of the junction unmatched. The germline V gene encodes CDR1 SNHLY and CDR2 FYNNEI. The sequenced part of the CDR3 DNA is TGTGCCAGCAGTGACGGGGGACTAGCGGACATCCAAGAGACC. Translated: CASSDGGLADIQET. The entire CDR3 reads CASSDGGLADIQETQYF.

Concerning this clone: The read comes to an end 3 residues before the CDR3 does, leaving the germline J gene to fill in the end. The chain links TRBV20-1 to TRBJ2-5; TRBD2 is a possible D gene (6 bases). V was cut by 4 bases and J by 1 base, with 10 bases left in between. The CDR3 spans 13 residues. Germline V CDR1 and CDR2: DFQATT, SNEGSKA (reference sequence). CDR3 bases read: TGCAGTGCTAACCGGGACTCCCAAGAGACC. Residues: CSANRDSQET. The whole CDR3 protein reads CSANRDSQETQYF.

Turning to this clone: The read falls 3 residues short of the CDR3 end, and the missing part is taken from the germline J gene. The chain has TRBV18 and TRBJ2-6, with D perhaps TRBD1 (5 bases). Trimming removed 6 bases at V and 2 bases at J, with 11 bases between. This CDR3 region has 15 residues. Germline CDR1 KGHSH, CDR2 LQKENI. The CDR3 DNA, read in part, is TGTGCCAGCTCGTCGACAGAGGCTGGGGCCAACGTC. Residues: CASSSTEAGANV. The full-length CDR3 reads as CASSSTEAGANVLTF.

With respect to this clone: The read terminates 3 residues before the CDR3 end, so the remaining end is supplied by the germline J gene. This rearrangement joins TRBV12-3 or TRBV12-4 to TRBJ2-5; 7 bases line up with TRBD1. Losses at the gene ends were 3 bases for V and 4 bases for J; bases not matched to a gene: 8. The CDR3 totals 15 residues. CDR3 residues: CASSFLAGGLETQYF. The part of the CDR3 DNA that was read is TGTGCCAGCAGTTTCTTGGCAGGGGGTTTAGAGACC.

Comment on this clone: The missing CDR3 end, 3 residues past where the read stops, is filled in from the germline J gene. The genes are TRBV11-2 and TRBJ2-2; TRBD1 agrees at 7 bases. CDR1 SGHAT and CDR2 FQNNGV come from the germline V gene. This CDR3 is built from 15 residues. This CDR3 reads CASSLERQGNSKLFF. Partial CDR3 DNA: TGTGCCAGCAGCTTAGAGAGACAGGGCAATTCGAAG.

On this clone: The read halts 3 residues ahead of the CDR3 end, with the missing end drawn from the germline J gene. The rearrangement joins TRBV30 to TRBJ1-1, with 7 bases that match TRBD1. The V segment lost 5 bases and the J segment 5 bases; nucleotides outside the gene matches: 5. Germline CDR1 reads GTSNPN; CDR2 reads SVGIG (reference sequence). The CDR3 has 12 residues. The covered CDR3 bases are TGTGCCTGGGACAGGGACCAGACTGAA. Amino acids: CAWDRDQTE. The complete CDR3 protein is CAWDRDQTEAFF.

For this clone: The read is 3 residues too short to cover the CDR3 end, so that end is filled in from the germline J gene. The chain couples TRBV5-1 to TRBJ2-1, with 8 bases that match TRBD2. The V gene end was trimmed by 3 bases and the J gene end by 7 bases; junction bases not matched to a gene: 15. In germline, CDR1 is SGHRS, CDR2 YFSETQ. This CDR3 is built from 17 residues. CDR3 DNA (partial): TGCGCCAGCAGCTCCCTATCGGGGGGGCCCTCGGGAAATGAG. Protein: CASSSLSGGPSGNE. The full CDR3 sequence reads CASSSLSGGPSGNEQFF.

With respect to this clone: Coverage ceases 3 residues before the CDR3 finishes, and the germline J gene fills in the end. The sample contains more than one DNA sequence encoding this CDR3. The chain employs TRBV6-1 and TRBJ2-7; 9 bases line up with TRBD1. CDR1 MNHNS and CDR2 SASEGT come from the germline V gene. V was clipped by 3 bases and J by 0 bases; unmatched bases: 3. This CDR3 has 15 amino acids. The CDR3 protein is CASSDGQGPSYEQYF. The sequenced CDR3 bases are TGTGCCAGCAGTGACGGACAGGGGCCCTCCTACGAG.

Points on this clone: Read sequence stops 3 residues before the CDR3 end, and the germline J gene provides the missing end. The chain recombines TRBV5-1 with TRBJ1-2, with D maybe TRBD1 (6 bases). Germline values: CDR1 SGHRS, CDR2 YFSETQ. The CDR3 length is 15 residues. Deletions cut 4 bases from V and 4 bases from J, with 17 bases between. The covered CDR3 bases are TGCGCCAGCAGCCCGGATGGACAGCTCCTCTATGGC. Its protein product is CASSPDGQLLYG. The full-length CDR3 reads as CASSPDGQLLYGYTF.

Details on this clone: The read ends 3 residues early relative to the CDR3; the germline J gene fills the gap. The chain is built from TRBV29-1 and TRBJ2-5; possible D gene TRBD1, 5 bases. CDR1 is SQVTM and CDR2 is ANQGSEA in the germline V gene. With 4 bases removed from V and 2 bases from J, the gap between germline ends came to 8 bases. The CDR3 consists of 12 residues. The part of the CDR3 DNA that was read is TGCAGCGTTGGCAGGGAACAAGAGACC. Its protein product is CSVGREQET. The complete CDR3 protein is CSVGREQETQYF.

Comment on this clone: The CDR3 end is not reached by the read, which stops 3 residues before it; the germline J gene fills it in. The rearrangement links TRBV19 to TRBJ1-6, with no clear D. The CDR3 totals 17 residues. The V gene's germline CDR1 is LNHDA and CDR2 SQIVND (reference sequence). The V end lost 5 bases, the J end lost 1 base, and 15 bases lay between the germline ends. CDR3 region: CASSAPARSSYNSPLHF. The CDR3 bases that were read are TGTGCCAGTAGTGCCCCTGCGCGATCGTCCTATAATTCACCC.

In regard to this clone: The missing CDR3 end, 3 residues past where the read stops, is filled in from the germline J gene. The rearrangement joins TRBV12-3 or TRBV12-4 to TRBJ1-4; no clear D gene. The CDR3 spans 15 residues. V was clipped by 2 bases and J by 8 bases, with 15 bases between them. The DNA read from the CDR3 is TGTGCCAGCAGTTTAAGTTCCGCAGCGGGGGAAAAA. Translating gives CASSLSSAAGEK. The full CDR3 protein is CASSLSSAAGEKLFF.

Concerning this clone: The observed sequence ends 3 residues before the CDR3 terminus, with the missing tail filled in from the germline J gene. The chain joins TRBV18 to TRBJ1-1; 7 nucleotides agree with TRBD1. V shed 2 bases, J shed 3 bases, and the junction held 9 bases outside the gene matches. The CDR3 sequence is 16 residues long. The germline V gene has CDR1 KGHSH and CDR2 LQKENI. Here the CDR3 reads CASSPIKTGLDTEAFF. CDR3 DNA, as far as it was read: TGTGCCAGCTCACCAATCAAGACAGGGCTGGACACTGAA.

About this clone itself: The read finishes 3 residues shy of the CDR3 end, and the germline J gene is used to complete it. V and J are TRBV6-1 and TRBJ2-7; D is ambiguous. Germline loops: CDR1 MNHNS, CDR2 SASEGT. The CDR3 is 14 residues long. With 2 bases removed from V and 0 bases from J, the gap between germline ends came to 8 bases. The sequenced CDR3 bases are TGTGCCAGCAGTGAAACAGTACCCTCCTACGAG. It codes for CASSETVPSYE. Given in full, the CDR3 is CASSETVPSYEQYF.

As regards this clone: Read sequence stops 3 residues before the CDR3 end, and the germline J gene provides the missing end. V is TRBV7-2 and J is TRBJ2-3; TRBD2 is a possible D gene (5 bases). Trimming left V 2 bases short and J 1 base short, with 7 bases between. Germline CDR1 and CDR2: SGHTA and FQGNSA. The CDR3 is 14 amino acids. Incomplete CDR3 DNA: TGTGCCAGCAGCTTACGGCGGGGCACAGATACG. This codes for CASSLRRGTDT. The complete CDR3 protein is CASSLRRGTDTQYF.

Turning to this clone: With the read ending 3 residues before the CDR3 end, the germline J gene is used to fill in that end. V usage is TRBV29-1 and J usage is TRBJ1-1, with D possibly matching TRBD1 (5 bases). The CDR3 runs to 13 residues. Looked up from germline, CDR1 is SQVTM and CDR2 is ANQGSEA. V was pared by 8 bases and J by 4 bases, with 17 bases between. This CDR3 is CSSVNGGRTEAFF. CDR3 DNA (partial): TGCAGCTCGGTTAACGGGGGTCGCACTGAA.

Concerning this clone itself: Sequencing ends 3 residues short of the CDR3 end; the germline J gene provides the rest. V gene TRBV19 combines with J gene TRBJ1-1; TRBD1 matches at 9 bases. CDR3 length: 14 residues. V dropped 7 bases and J dropped 6; count of bases not matched to a gene: 9. The germline V gene encodes CDR1 LNHDA and CDR2 SQIVND (reference sequence). The CDR3 sequence: CASTQGDRASEAFF. Partial CDR3 DNA: TGTGCCAGTACCCAGGGGGACAGGGCTTCTGAA.

Turning to this clone: Sequencing ends 3 residues short of the CDR3 end; the germline J gene provides the rest. The chain has TRBV14 and TRBJ1-4; 11 nucleotides agree with TRBD1. Germline CDR1 reads SGHDN; CDR2 reads FVKESK. V lost 1 base to trimming and J lost 5 bases; unmatched junction nucleotides: 3. The CDR3 is 16 amino acids. The CDR3 DNA, read in part, is TGTGCCAGCAGCCAAGTGGGGACAGGGGGGAATGAAAAA. It translates to CASSQVGTGGNEK. The CDR3, in full, reads CASSQVGTGGNEKLFF.